This TCR beta chain was obtained from a study of T cell responses to AZD1222 COVID-19 vaccine. This CDR3 spans 14 amino acids. Germline V gives CDR1 MNHEY, CDR2 SVGAGI. V lost 0 bases, J lost 1 base, and 6 bases lay in between. General study results and limits: Just six AZD1222 recipients were seropositive at baseline. Mostly white British, mostly female donors; authors suggested clonal diversity may be underestimated.

The data were produced by immunoSEQ multiplex PCR, yet TCRdb's version contains in-frame clones alone and is incomplete. The sample yields approximately 92,000 clones, approximately 90% seen once. As regards this clone: What it binds is not known.

The rearrangement uses TRBV6-5 and TRBJ1-1, with D possibly TRBD1 on 5 matching bases. Sequenced material: peripheral blood, taken on day 0 of AZD1222 vaccination. The clonotype originates from an adult in good health. This chain's CDR3 is CASSYSGENTEAFF. The CDR3 DNA sequence: TGTGCCAGCAGTTACTCGGGGGAGAACACTGAAGCTTTCTTT.